This T cell receptor (beta chain) was profiled in a study of T cell responses to AZD1222 COVID-19 vaccine. Findings and caveats of the study: Repertoire sampling was restricted to post-peak T cell response timepoints.

A word on this clone: Its antigen is not known.

Sequencing used immunoSEQ multiplex PCR; TCRdb keeps in-frame clones, though not all of them. The sample lists about 150,000 clones, about 91% occurring once. The J segment lost 13 bases and the V segment lost 4 bases, leaving 16 bases of the junction unmatched. Per the germline V gene, CDR1 is LNHDA and CDR2 is SQIVND (reference sequence). This CDR3 spans 15 amino acids. V is TRBV19 and J is TRBJ2-1; 7 nucleotides align to TRBD2. The clonotype comes from an adult in good health. The sequencing used peripheral blood, collected on day 0 of AZD1222 vaccination. The CDR3 coding sequence is TGTGCCAGTAGTACTCAGGGAGGGACCCCATTAGGTCAGTTCTTC. Residues: CASSTQGGTPLGQFF.